This T cell receptor beta chain emerged from a study of blood T cell repertoires in COVID-19. Study as a whole: T cells, B-cell-depleted T cells, or PBMCs provided the cDNA or gDNA that served as material.

Authors' methods: Amplification of reference gene primers was used by the study to estimate nucleated cell counts. Method: immunoSEQ multiplex PCR; TCRdb's copy keeps in-frame clones and lacks some. V, J and clone size reflect that table, while D and trimming were determined from the DNA. The sample lists some 130,000 clones; 65% to 90% were seen once. Germline V gene lookup returns CDR1 SSHAT and CDR2 FNYEAQ (reference sequence). This CDR3 has 13 amino acids. This study enrolled people aged about 18 to 95 from roughly 22 US geographic areas. Cohorts were based on clinical histories the participants reported.

What was sequenced was PBMCs or T cells enriched from blood (not recorded which). The source of this sequence is a woman between 50 and 59 years old who had recovered from COVID-19. The V gene is TRBV7-7, the J gene TRBJ1-2; the D gene is possibly TRBD1 (5 bases). As DNA, the CDR3 is TGTGCTAGCGAGGACCGGACACGCTATGGCTACACCTTC. Translating it yields CASEDRTRYGYTF.